The present TCR beta chain was sequenced within a study of T cells in Graves' hyperthyroidism and ophthalmopathy. The cohort's ophthalmopathy patients, a group with duration under 3 months, had a Clinical Activity Score of at least 3 and a NOSPECS grade of at least 4. Patients were excluded for uncontrolled infection, other autoimmune disease, pregnancy or lactation. Thyroid ultrasound, orbital computed tomography, clinical symptoms, and serum thyroxine and TRAb underpinned diagnoses. Notes on the study in general: Also found in blood were most expanded thyroid clonotypes above 0.001.

The CDR3 sequence is 17 residues long. The V gene's germline CDR1 is SGHVS and CDR2 FQNEAQ. With respect to this clonotype: Its target is unknown. At one end, the junction sequence differs from germline, possibly due to a read error.

Authors of the study amplified TCR beta CDR3 regions from RNA transcripts. TCR CDR3 underwent first-round RT-PCR with the HTBI primer set. One entry per CDR3 protein results from TCRdb running MiXCR on the multiplex PCR reads. The sample lists 490,000 or so distinct CDR3 sequences; around 20% were seen once. The V call is TRBV7-8, the J call TRBJ2-5, with a tentative D call TRBD2 (5 bases). Sequencing used blood. The receptor comes from a man aged 40-49 years with Graves' ophthalmopathy. The CDR3 region is CTSSLLPRTFGGETQYF. In DNA form, the CDR3 reads TGTACCAGCAGCTTACTCCCCAGGACTTTTGGCGGAGAGACCCAGTACTTC.